The 13 T cell receptor beta chains below were found in one sample sequenced in a study of control samples from healthy donors and cancer patients. Sequenced by immunoSEQ multiplex PCR; TCRdb stores in-frame clones only, minus some. The sample carries 400,000 to 500,000 clones, more than 80% recorded once. The sample comprised PBMCs. The receptors derive from a man aged 35-49 years with head and neck cancer.

The chain links TRBV3-1 (or the pseudogene TRBV3-2) to TRBJ2-4; 8 bases agree with TRBD1. From germline, CDR1 is LGHDT and CDR2 YNNKEL (reference sequence). The CDR3 spans 14 residues. V shed 4 bases and J 2 bases; nucleotides not matched to a gene: 1. This CDR3 is CASSRTGSKNIQYF. CDR3 coding DNA: TGTGCCAGCAGCCGGACAGGGTCCAAAAACATTCAGTACTTC.

The chain joins TRBV7-8 to TRBJ1-1; D is undetermined. Trimming left V 5 bases short and J 0 bases short, with 16 bases between. There are 16 residues in the CDR3. The germline V gene encodes CDR1 SGHVS and CDR2 FQNEAQ. In DNA, the CDR3 is TGTGCCAGCAGCCTACTCAACAGAGCCCTGAACACTGAAGCTTTCTTT. Protein product: CASSLLNRALNTEAFF.

The chain combines TRBV7-9 with TRBJ1-2, with a possible D match to TRBD1 (5 bases). Germline CDR1 reads SEHNR; CDR2 reads FQNEAQ (reference sequence). The CDR3 contains 14 residues. Trimming took 1 base from V and 3 from J, leaving 9 bases between them. The chain's CDR3 is CASSLGDADYGYTF. CDR3 DNA sequence: TGTGCCAGCAGCTTAGGGGACGCAGACTATGGCTACACCTTC.

This clone was detected only once. This chain joins TRBV4-3 and TRBJ2-1; tentatively, D is TRBD1 (5 bases). Germline-derived CDR1 and CDR2 are LGHNA and YSLEER. Trimming cost V 0 bases and J 5 bases, with 14 bases left between them. The CDR3 totals 16 residues. The CDR3 nucleotides read TGCGCCAGCAGCCAAGATCAGGGTGGGTGGGACAATGAGCAGTTCTTC. Amino acids: CASSQDQGGWDNEQFF.

V usage is TRBV6-1 and J usage is TRBJ2-3; 12 bases match TRBD2. This CDR3 comprises 17 residues. Germline loops: CDR1 MNHNS, CDR2 SASEGT. V was pared by 4 bases and J by 0 bases, with 5 bases of the junction left unmatched. The CDR3, as DNA: TGTGCCAGCAGTGTAACTAGCGGGAGGACTAGCACAGATACGCAGTATTTT. Translated: CASSVTSGRTSTDTQYF.

The V call is TRBV3-1 (or the pseudogene TRBV3-2), the J call TRBJ1-2; no reliable D call. V was pared by 0 bases and J by 7 bases, with 18 bases between. Germline V gene lookup returns CDR1 LGHDT and CDR2 YNNKEL (reference sequence). The CDR3 is 16 amino acids. For the CDR3, the DNA is TGTGCCAGCAGCCAAGATCGCGTGGGGTGGGAGGGTGGCTACACCTTC. It codes for CASSQDRVGWEGGYTF.

The rearrangement links TRBV2 to TRBJ1-3, with D perhaps matching TRBD1 (6 bases). V lost 3 bases and J 0 bases, leaving 12 bases between the germline ends. Germline V gene sequence: CDR1 SNHLY, CDR2 FYNNEI. This CDR3 has 16 residues. The CDR3 loop is CASSEARGISGNTIYF. The CDR3 region has the DNA TGTGCCAGCAGTGAGGCCAGGGGCATCTCTGGAAACACCATATATTTT.

This chain joins TRBV9 and TRBJ2-1, with 8 bases that match TRBD2. Germline V CDR1 and CDR2: SGDLS, YYNGEE. Trimming took 0 bases from V and 9 from J; bases not matched to a gene: 11. CDR3 length equals 16 residues. CDR3: CASSVVSSGSVSEQFF. As DNA, the CDR3 is TGTGCCAGCAGCGTAGTTTCGAGCGGGAGTGTAAGTGAGCAGTTCTTC.

This clone was detected once. This chain uses TRBV6-5 with TRBJ1-1, with D perhaps matching TRBD1 (6 bases). There are 13 residues in the CDR3. Germline CDR1 and CDR2: MNHEY and SVGAGI. Trimming left V 5 bases short and J 9 bases short, with 16 bases between. CDR3 DNA: TGTGCCAGCAGTCAAAAGGGGGGCGTTCAAGCTTTCTTT. Protein product: CASSQKGGVQAFF.

The table lists this clone with a few counts. Here the CDR3 reads CASSLSLNNEQFF. The CDR3 bases are TGTGCCAGCAGCTTATCCCTGAACAATGAGCAGTTCTTC. The rearrangement joins TRBV7-6 to TRBJ2-1; D uncertain. The germline V gene encodes CDR1 SGHVS and CDR2 FNYEAQ. Trimming took 2 bases from V and 5 from J, leaving 7 bases between them. This CDR3 spans 13 amino acids.

V gene TRBV6-1 combines with J gene TRBJ2-7, with D perhaps TRBD2 (5 bases). V was trimmed by 2 bases and J by 3 bases, leaving 20 bases between them. The V gene's germline CDR1 is MNHNS and CDR2 SASEGT. CDR3 size: 17 residues. The CDR3 DNA reads as TGTGCCAGCAGTGAACGTCCGAGGGTCCTTATACACTACGAGCAGTACTTC. This encodes CASSERPRVLIHYEQYF.

This clone occurred once. The rearrangement joins TRBV10-3 to TRBJ2-5; TRBD1 agrees at 10 bases. V shed 8 bases and J 3 bases; nucleotides not matched to a gene: 0. The germline V gene encodes CDR1 ENHRY and CDR2 SYGVKD. The CDR3 has 12 residues. In DNA, the CDR3 is TGTGCCATCGGGACAGGGGAAGAGACCCAGTACTTC. This gives the protein CAIGTGEETQYF.

The chain couples TRBV7-8 to TRBJ2-3, with 11 bases matching TRBD2. Germline V gene sequence: CDR1 SGHVS, CDR2 FQNEAQ. V gave up 5 bases and J gave up 6 bases; unmatched junction bases: 7. The CDR3 spans 15 residues. In DNA, the CDR3 is TGTGCCAGCAGCGGTACTAGCGGGAGCGGGGATACGCAGTATTTT. It yields the protein CASSGTSGSGDTQYF.